The T cell receptor beta chain described here comes from a study of cytomegalovirus exposure and HLA in healthy donors. After removal of 5 bases from V and 6 bases from J, the junction contained 13 bases not matched to a gene. The CDR3 consists of 19 residues. The germline V gene has CDR1 SGHAT and CDR2 FQNNGV. Regarding this clone: Its matching antigen is unknown.

It was with 60 Vbeta and 13 Jbeta primers that the PCR ran. TCRdb's table, derived via immunoSEQ multiplex PCR, lists solely in-frame clones and lacks some. The table records approximately 160,000 clones, 75% to 90% of them present only once. Regarding the study as a whole: Among CMV-associated TCR beta chains, most appeared HLA-restricted in a later analysis. The records held CMV serostatus as the only immune exposure information. Among the CMV-associated chains, a few were confirmed in vitro as specific for CMV antigens. By HLA locus, TCR association rates varied in a later analysis, with DRB1 showing the most and HLA-C the fewest.

Material: PBMCs. The TCR sequence derives from a human donor in good health. The gene calls are TRBV11-2 and TRBJ2-2; TRBD2 matches at 15 bases. The CDR3 nucleotides read TGTGCCAGCAGCCGACGGACTAGCGGGGGGGCTACGGTCTCCGGGGAGCTGTTTTTT. It codes for CASSRRTSGGATVSGELFF.